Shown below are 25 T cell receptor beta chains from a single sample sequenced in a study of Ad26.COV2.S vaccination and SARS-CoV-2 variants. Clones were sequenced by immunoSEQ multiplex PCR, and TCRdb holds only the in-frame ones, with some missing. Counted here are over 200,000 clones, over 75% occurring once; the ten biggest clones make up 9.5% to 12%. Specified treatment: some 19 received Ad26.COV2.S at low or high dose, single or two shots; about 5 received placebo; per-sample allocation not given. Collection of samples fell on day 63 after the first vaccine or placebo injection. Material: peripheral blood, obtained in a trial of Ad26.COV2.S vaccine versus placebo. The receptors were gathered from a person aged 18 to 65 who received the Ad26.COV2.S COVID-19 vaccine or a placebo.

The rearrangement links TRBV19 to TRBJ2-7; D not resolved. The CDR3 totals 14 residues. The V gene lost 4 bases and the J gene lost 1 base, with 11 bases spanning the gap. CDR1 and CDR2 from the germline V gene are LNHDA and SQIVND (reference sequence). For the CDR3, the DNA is TGTGCCAGTAGTACTGCTAGTACTTCCTACGAGCAGTACTTC. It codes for CASSTASTSYEQYF.

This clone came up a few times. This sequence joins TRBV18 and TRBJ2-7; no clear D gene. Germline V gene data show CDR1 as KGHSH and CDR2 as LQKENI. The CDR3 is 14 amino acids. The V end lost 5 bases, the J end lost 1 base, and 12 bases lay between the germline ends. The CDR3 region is CASSDPRWSYEQYF. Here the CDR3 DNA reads TGTGCCAGCTCAGACCCAAGGTGGTCCTACGAGCAGTACTTC. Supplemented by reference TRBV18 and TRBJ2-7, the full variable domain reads NAGVMQNPRHLVRRRGQEARLRCSPMKGHSHVYWYRQLPEEGLKFMVYLQKENIIDESGMPKERFSAEFPKEGPSILRIQQVVRGDSAAYFCASSDPRWSYEQYFGPGTRLTVT.

CDR3 nucleotide sequence: TGTGCCAGTAGCCCGGGGGACAGGGCTAAGTATGAAGCTTTCTTT. This sequence encodes CASSPGDRAKYEAFF. The V and J genes are TRBV19 and TRBJ1-1; 9 nucleotides line up with TRBD1. This CDR3 comprises 15 residues. V dropped 6 bases and J dropped 7; count of bases not matched to a gene: 12. Germline-derived CDR1 and CDR2 are LNHDA and SQIVND (reference sequence). Combining the CDR3 with reference TRBV19 and TRBJ1-1 gives the whole variable domain DGGITQSPKYLFRKEGQNVTLSCEQNLNHDAMYWYRQDPGQGLRLIYYSQIVNDFQKGDIAEGYSVSREKKESFPLTVTSAQKNPTAFYLCASSPGDRAKYEAFFGQGTRLTVV.

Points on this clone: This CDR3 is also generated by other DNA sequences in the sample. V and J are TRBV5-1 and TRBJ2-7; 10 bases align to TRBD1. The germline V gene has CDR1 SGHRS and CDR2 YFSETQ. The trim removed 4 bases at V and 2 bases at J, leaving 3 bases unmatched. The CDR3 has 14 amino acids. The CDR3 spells CASSLGQGAYEQYF. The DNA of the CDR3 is TGCGCCAGCAGCCTTGGACAGGGGGCCTACGAGCAGTACTTC.

CDR3 in amino acids: CATSDFTTGGETQYF. The CDR3 coding sequence is TGTGCCACCAGTGATTTTACGACAGGGGGAGAGACCCAGTACTTC. The V gene is TRBV24-1, the J gene TRBJ2-5, with TRBD1 matching 9 bases. The CDR3 is 15 amino acids. CDR1 is KGHDR, CDR2 SFDVKD, per germline. The J segment lost 4 bases and the V segment lost 1 base, leaving 3 bases of the junction unmatched.

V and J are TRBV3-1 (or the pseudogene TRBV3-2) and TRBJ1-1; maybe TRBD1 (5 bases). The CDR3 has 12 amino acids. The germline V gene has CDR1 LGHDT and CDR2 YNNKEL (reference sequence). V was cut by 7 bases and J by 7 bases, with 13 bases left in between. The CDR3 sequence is CASTSGVDEAFF. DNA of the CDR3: TGTGCCAGCACTTCGGGGGTTGATGAAGCTTTCTTT.

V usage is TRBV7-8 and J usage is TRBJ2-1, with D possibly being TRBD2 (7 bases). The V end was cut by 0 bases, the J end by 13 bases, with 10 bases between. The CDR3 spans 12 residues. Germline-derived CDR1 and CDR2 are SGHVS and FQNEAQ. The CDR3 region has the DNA TGTGCCAGCAGCTTAGCGGGCGGGGGCCAGTTCTTC. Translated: CASSLAGGGQFF.

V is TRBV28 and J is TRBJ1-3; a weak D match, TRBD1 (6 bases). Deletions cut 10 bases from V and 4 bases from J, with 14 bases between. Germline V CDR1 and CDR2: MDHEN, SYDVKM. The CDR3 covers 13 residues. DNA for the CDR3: TGTGCCACTTTGGACAGAGCCGGAAACACCATATATTTT. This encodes CATLDRAGNTIYF.

The DNA for the CDR3 is TGTGCCAGCAGTTCACAAGACAATGAGCAGTTCTTC. Protein: CASSSQDNEQFF. V gene TRBV27 combines with J gene TRBJ2-1; the D is unclear. V shed 4 bases and J shed 5 bases, with 6 bases lying between them. The CDR3 runs 12 residues. The germline gives CDR1 MNHEY, CDR2 SMNVEV (reference sequence).

The CDR3 loop is CSASVQGAAGELFF. For the CDR3, the DNA is TGCAGTGCTAGTGTACAGGGGGCGGCCGGGGAGCTGTTTTTT. The chain carries TRBV20-1 and TRBJ2-2, with 9 bases fitting TRBD1. Unmatched junction bases numbered 5, after V lost 3 bases and J lost 6 bases. Germline V lookup: CDR1 DFQATT, CDR2 SNEGSKA (reference sequence). CDR3 length: 14 residues.

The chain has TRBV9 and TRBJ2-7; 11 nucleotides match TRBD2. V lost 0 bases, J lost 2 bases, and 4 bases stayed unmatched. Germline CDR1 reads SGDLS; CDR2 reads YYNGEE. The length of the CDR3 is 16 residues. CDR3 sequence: CASSVGGSGGAYEQYF. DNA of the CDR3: TGTGCCAGCAGCGTAGGAGGTAGCGGGGGGGCCTACGAGCAGTACTTC.

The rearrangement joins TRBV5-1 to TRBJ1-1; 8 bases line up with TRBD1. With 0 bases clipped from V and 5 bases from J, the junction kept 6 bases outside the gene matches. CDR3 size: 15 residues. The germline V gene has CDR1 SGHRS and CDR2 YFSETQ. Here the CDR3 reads CASSLATGVGTEAFF. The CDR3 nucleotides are TGCGCCAGCAGCTTGGCGACAGGGGTGGGGACTGAAGCTTTCTTT.

Here the CDR3 reads CASSLRGQPQHF. The CDR3, as DNA: TGTGCCAGCAGTCTCCGTGGGCAGCCCCAGCATTTT. J is TRBJ1-5 and V is TRBV28, with D unclear. CDR3 length: 12 amino acids. CDR1 and CDR2 from the germline V gene are MDHEN and SYDVKM. Trimming pared 5 bases from V and 7 bases from J, leaving 9 bases between.

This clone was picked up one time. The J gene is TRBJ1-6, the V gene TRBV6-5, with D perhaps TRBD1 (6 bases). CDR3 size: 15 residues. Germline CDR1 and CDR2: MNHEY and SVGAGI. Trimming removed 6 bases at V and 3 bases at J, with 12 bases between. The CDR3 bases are TGTGCCAGCAGGGACAGAAGGGGCTATAATTCACCCCTCCACTTT. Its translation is CASRDRRGYNSPLHF.

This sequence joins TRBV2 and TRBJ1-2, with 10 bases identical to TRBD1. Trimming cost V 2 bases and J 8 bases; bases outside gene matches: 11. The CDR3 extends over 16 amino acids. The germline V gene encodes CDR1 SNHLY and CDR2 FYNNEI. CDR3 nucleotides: TGTGCCAGCAGTGAAATTCAGGGACAGGGGATGAGGGGCTACACCTTC. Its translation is CASSEIQGQGMRGYTF.

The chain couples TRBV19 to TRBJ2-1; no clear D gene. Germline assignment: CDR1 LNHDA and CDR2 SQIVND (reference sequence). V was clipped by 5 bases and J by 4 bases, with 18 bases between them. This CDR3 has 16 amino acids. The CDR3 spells CASSPPGPGRYNEQFF. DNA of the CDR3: TGTGCCAGTAGTCCCCCGGGCCCTGGGCGGTACAATGAGCAGTTCTTC.

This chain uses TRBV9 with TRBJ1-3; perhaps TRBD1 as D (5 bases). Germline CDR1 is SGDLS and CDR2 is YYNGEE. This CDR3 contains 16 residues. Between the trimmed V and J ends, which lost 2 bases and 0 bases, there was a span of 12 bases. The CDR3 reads CASSVAQVSSGNTIYF. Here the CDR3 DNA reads TGTGCCAGCAGCGTGGCACAGGTTAGCTCTGGAAACACCATATATTTT.

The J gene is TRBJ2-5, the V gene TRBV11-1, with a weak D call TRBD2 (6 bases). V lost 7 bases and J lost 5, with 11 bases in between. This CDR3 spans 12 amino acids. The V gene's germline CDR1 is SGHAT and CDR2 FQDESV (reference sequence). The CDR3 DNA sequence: TGTGCCAGCACCCCGGGGGTGGAGACCCAGTACTTC. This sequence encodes CASTPGVETQYF.

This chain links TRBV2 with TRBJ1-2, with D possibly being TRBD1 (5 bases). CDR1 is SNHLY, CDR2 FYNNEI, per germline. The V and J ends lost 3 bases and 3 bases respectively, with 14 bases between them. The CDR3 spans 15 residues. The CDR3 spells CASSDGGEPHYGYTF. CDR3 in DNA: TGTGCCAGCAGTGATGGGGGGGAGCCTCACTATGGCTACACCTTC.

This chain's CDR3 is CASSSAGRKNTEAFF. The CDR3 DNA sequence: TGTGCCAGCAGCTCGGCGGGGCGAAAGAACACTGAAGCTTTCTTT. V and J are TRBV5-5 and TRBJ1-1; tentative D call: TRBD1 (5 bases). With 3 bases removed from V and 1 base from J, the gap between germline ends came to 13 bases. The CDR3 consists of 15 residues. Germline V lookup: CDR1 SGHKS, CDR2 YYEKEE (reference sequence).

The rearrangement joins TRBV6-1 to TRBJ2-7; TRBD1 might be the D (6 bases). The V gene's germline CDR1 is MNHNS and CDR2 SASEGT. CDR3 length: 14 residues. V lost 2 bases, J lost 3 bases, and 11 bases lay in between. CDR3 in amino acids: CASSESVQGYEQYF. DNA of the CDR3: TGTGCCAGCAGTGAATCGGTACAGGGCTACGAGCAGTACTTC.

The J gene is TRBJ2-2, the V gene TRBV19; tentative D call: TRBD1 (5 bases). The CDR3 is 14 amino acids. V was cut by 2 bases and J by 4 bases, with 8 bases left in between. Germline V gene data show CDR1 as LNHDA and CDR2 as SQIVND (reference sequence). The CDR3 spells CASSILQVTGELFF. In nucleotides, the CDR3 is TGTGCCAGTAGTATACTACAGGTCACCGGGGAGCTGTTTTTT.

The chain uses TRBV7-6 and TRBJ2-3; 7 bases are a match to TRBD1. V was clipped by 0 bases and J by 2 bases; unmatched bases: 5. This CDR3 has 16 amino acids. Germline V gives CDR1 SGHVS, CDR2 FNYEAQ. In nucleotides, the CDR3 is TGTGCCAGCAGCTTAGCGACAGGGAGTTACACAGATACGCAGTATTTT. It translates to CASSLATGSYTDTQYF.

In DNA, the CDR3 is TGTGCCAGCAGCTATCAACGGGGGGGAGATGAGCAGTTCTTC. Protein product: CASSYQRGGDEQFF. The chain employs TRBV7-2 and TRBJ2-1, with 8 positions matching TRBD2. The V gene's germline CDR1 is SGHTA and CDR2 FQGNSA. After removal of 4 bases from V and 8 bases from J, the junction contained 7 bases not matched to a gene. The CDR3 sequence is 14 residues long.

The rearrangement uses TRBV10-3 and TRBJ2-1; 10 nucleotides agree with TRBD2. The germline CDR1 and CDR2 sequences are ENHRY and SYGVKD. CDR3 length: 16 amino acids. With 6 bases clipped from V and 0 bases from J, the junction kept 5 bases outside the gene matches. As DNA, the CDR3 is TGTGCCATCAGAGCTAGCGGGAGCGTCTCCTACAATGAGCAGTTCTTC. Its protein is CAIRASGSVSYNEQFF.